The 25 T cell receptor beta chains below all came from one sample that was sequenced in a study of identical twins. TCRdb reanalysed the 5' RACE reads using MiXCR and keeps one entry per CDR3 protein. The sample carries a few hundred thousand distinct CDR3 sequences, about 8% recorded once. A further study also used this sample, focusing on yellow fever vaccine responses in identical twins.

The sample comprised CD8+ T cells sorted from blood. These receptors were obtained from a woman between 18 and 29 years old in good health.

A few counts support this clonotype. The chain uses TRBV20-1 and TRBJ2-7, with TRBD2 identical over 8 bases. The CDR3 consists of 13 residues. Germline V gives CDR1 DFQATT, CDR2 SNEGSKA (reference sequence). Unmatched junction bases numbered 5, after V lost 3 bases and J lost 4 bases. CDR3 DNA: TGCAGTGCTAGTTTGCGGGAGGAATACGAGCAGTACTTC. Protein: CSASLREEYEQYF.

This clonotype was detected only a few times. The rearrangement uses TRBV7-9 and TRBJ2-7, with TRBD2 matching 10 bases. In germline, CDR1 is SEHNR, CDR2 FQNEAQ (reference sequence). V shed 5 bases, J shed 3 bases, and the junction held 10 bases outside the gene matches. CDR3 length: 16 amino acids. The CDR3 bases are TGTGCCAGCAGCAGCGAACTAGCGGGAAACTACTACGAGCAGTACTTC. As protein: CASSSELAGNYYEQYF.

A few counts support this clonotype. The chain has TRBV28 and TRBJ2-3, with D unclear. Trimming shortened V by 1 base and J by 6 bases, and 14 bases separated the two germline ends. In germline, CDR1 is MDHEN, CDR2 SYDVKM. The CDR3 is 15 residues long. The CDR3 DNA is TGTGCCAGCAGTTTATTACGTGGGGTAGAGGATACGCAGTATTTT. This sequence encodes CASSLLRGVEDTQYF.

This clonotype occurred many times. The chain couples TRBV29-1 to TRBJ2-1; 10 nucleotides line up with TRBD2. This CDR3 is built from 13 residues. The germline V gene encodes CDR1 SQVTM and CDR2 ANQGSEA. V dropped 7 bases and J dropped 7; count of bases not matched to a gene: 7. DNA for the CDR3: TGCAGCGACCGATCTAGCGGGAGTAATGAGCAGTTCTTC. This gives the protein CSDRSSGSNEQFF.

This chain uses TRBV5-4 with TRBJ2-1; 7 bases match TRBD2. Losses at the gene ends were 0 bases for V and 4 bases for J; bases not matched to a gene: 7. CDR3 size: 16 residues. The germline gives CDR1 SGHNT, CDR2 YYREEE (reference sequence). CDR3 region: CASSLAAASGYNEQFF. The CDR3 region has the DNA TGTGCCAGCAGCTTGGCCGCGGCTAGCGGATACAATGAGCAGTTCTTC.

This clonotype was detected only a few times. The chain uses TRBV7-9 and TRBJ2-7; D call uncertain. Germline CDR1 is SEHNR and CDR2 is FQNEAQ (reference sequence). With 4 bases removed from V and 2 bases from J, the gap between germline ends came to 6 bases. This CDR3 comprises 12 residues. The CDR3 bases are TGTGCCAGCAGCTCCGCCCCCTACGAGCAGTACTTC. Protein product: CASSSAPYEQYF.

In nucleotides, the CDR3 is TGTGCCAGCAGCCAAGATTTATCAGCGGGAACAACAGATACGCAGTATTTT. Protein: CASSQDLSAGTTDTQYF. This chain uses TRBV4-2 with TRBJ2-3; TRBD2 matches at 7 bases. The germline V gene encodes CDR1 LGHNA and CDR2 YNFKEQ. The CDR3 is 17 amino acids. V was pared by 0 bases and J by 3 bases, with 9 bases of the junction left unmatched.

This clonotype occurred many times. The chain carries TRBV29-1 and TRBJ2-5; D not certain. There are 12 residues in the CDR3. Per germline, CDR1 SQVTM and CDR2 ANQGSEA. The germline V and J ends were trimmed by 0 bases and 5 bases, with 7 bases remaining between them. CDR3 protein: CSVEDGLETQYF. The CDR3 DNA is TGCAGCGTTGAAGATGGCTTGGAGACCCAGTACTTC.

The chain carries TRBV7-3 and TRBJ2-3, with D hard to call. Deletions cut 1 base from V and 4 bases from J, with 6 bases between. From germline, CDR1 is SGHTA and CDR2 FQGTGA. The CDR3 covers 13 residues. CDR3 residues: CASSLISADTQYF. For the CDR3, the DNA is TGTGCCAGCAGCTTAATTAGTGCAGATACGCAGTATTTT.

V gene TRBV7-9 combines with J gene TRBJ1-4, with D possibly being TRBD1 (6 bases). Trimming pared 4 bases from V and 7 bases from J, leaving 16 bases between. This CDR3 is built from 15 residues. CDR1 and CDR2 (germline): SEHNR, FQNEAQ (reference sequence). The CDR3 spells CASSYRVEHPEKLFF. For the CDR3, the DNA is TGTGCCAGCAGCTACAGGGTTGAGCACCCTGAAAAACTGTTTTTT.

This clonotype was picked up many times. CDR3 sequence: CASSFKPGTTDQETQYF. The CDR3 DNA reads TGTGCCAGCAGTTTCAAGCCAGGGACGACAGACCAAGAGACCCAGTACTTC. The chain links TRBV28 to TRBJ2-5; tentatively, D is TRBD1 or TRBD2 (5 bases each). Trimming cost V 3 bases and J 0 bases, with 17 bases left between them. There are 17 residues in the CDR3. Germline V gene sequence: CDR1 MDHEN, CDR2 SYDVKM.

This clonotype was detected a few times. The rearrangement links TRBV27 to TRBJ2-7, with D possibly matching TRBD1 (5 bases). The germline V gene encodes CDR1 MNHEY and CDR2 SMNVEV (reference sequence). This CDR3 has 15 residues. Trimming took 3 bases from V and 2 from J, leaving 14 bases between them. CDR3 residues: CASSLAHKGAYEQYF. CDR3 DNA sequence: TGTGCCAGCAGTTTGGCACACAAAGGGGCCTACGAGCAGTACTTC.

This clonotype was seen repeatedly, ten times or more. J is TRBJ1-2 and V is TRBV29-1; 9 nucleotides match TRBD1. The length of the CDR3 is 13 residues. Unmatched junction bases numbered 6, after V lost 7 bases and J lost 3 bases. Germline V CDR1 and CDR2: SQVTM, ANQGSEA. CDR3 residues: CSGWDREDYGYTF. DNA of the CDR3: TGCAGCGGGTGGGACAGGGAGGACTATGGCTACACCTTC.

This clonotype was counted only a few times. The V call is TRBV20-1, the J call TRBJ2-1, with 14 positions matching TRBD2. This CDR3 region has 16 residues. J was trimmed by 1 base and V by 6 bases; bases with no gene match: 5. The V gene's germline CDR1 is DFQATT and CDR2 SNEGSKA (reference sequence). The DNA of the CDR3 is TGCAGTGCCCTGGGACTAGCGGGAGAATCCTACAATGAGCAGTTCTTC. Protein: CSALGLAGESYNEQFF.

The chain uses TRBV4-2 and TRBJ2-7; weak D call: TRBD2 (6 bases). The CDR3 loop spans 16 amino acids. V was shortened by 0 bases and J by 4 bases, with 16 bases between the two germline ends. Germline values: CDR1 LGHNA, CDR2 YNFKEQ. DNA of the CDR3: TGTGCCAGCAGCCAAGAAGGAGGGGAGGTTCTATACGAGCAGTACTTC. It specifies CASSQEGGEVLYEQYF.

Remarks on this clonotype: Mismatch with germline at one junction end may stem from a read error. The chain is built from TRBV6-1 and TRBJ2-2; D might be TRBD1 or TRBD2, each matching 7 bases. Germline V gene data show CDR1 as MNHNS and CDR2 as SASEGT. The CDR3 runs to 18 residues. CDR3 in DNA: TGTGCCAGCAGGGAAGGGGGCGGGGGATTGGTGGGCACCGGGGAGCTGTTTTTT. It specifies CASREGGGGLVGTGELFF.

This clonotype has just a few counts. The rearrangement joins TRBV7-9 to TRBJ2-2, with D perhaps TRBD1 (6 bases). Germline values: CDR1 SEHNR, CDR2 FQNEAQ (reference sequence). This CDR3 is 14 amino acids long. V was cut by 7 bases and J by 4 bases, with 13 bases left in between. CDR3 protein: CASTQGTTTGELFF. CDR3 DNA sequence: TGTGCCAGCACTCAAGGGACAACCACCGGGGAGCTGTTTTTT.

This rearrangement joins TRBV27 to TRBJ2-1; 9 positions match TRBD2. The CDR3 is made up of 16 amino acids. CDR1 is MNHEY, CDR2 SMNVEV, per germline (reference sequence). V was pared by 5 bases and J by 8 bases, with 13 bases of the junction left unmatched. CDR3 nucleotides: TGTGCCAGCAGTCCCGAGGGGGCGGGAGGGCCTTATGAGCAGTTCTTC. Translation gives CASSPEGAGGPYEQFF.

J is TRBJ1-1 and V is TRBV7-3; D is ambiguous. V was clipped by 4 bases and J by 3 bases, with 9 bases between them. This CDR3 comprises 13 residues. Germline lookup yields CDR1 SGHTA and CDR2 FQGTGA. The CDR3 region is CASSSSWDTEAFF. In DNA form, the CDR3 reads TGTGCCAGCAGCTCCTCTTGGGACACTGAAGCTTTCTTT.

This clonotype came up a few times. The chain is built from TRBV11-2 and TRBJ2-1, with D uncertain. V lost 1 base to trimming and J lost 10 bases, with 8 bases between them. This CDR3 spans 12 amino acids. The V gene's germline CDR1 is SGHAT and CDR2 FQNNGV. The CDR3 protein is CASSLGRAEQFF. CDR3 sequence (DNA): TGTGCCAGCAGCTTAGGTCGCGCGGAGCAGTTCTTC. Variable domain in full (rest from reference TRBV11-2 and TRBJ2-1): EAGVAQSPRYKIIEKRQSVAFWCNPISGHATLYWYQQILGQGPKLLIQFQNNGVVDDSQLPKDRFSAERLKGVDSTLKIQPAKLEDSAVYLCASSLGRAEQFFGPGTRLTVL.

This clonotype was seen repeatedly, ten times or more. The rearrangement joins TRBV5-4 to TRBJ2-7; 10 bases are a match to TRBD2. This CDR3 region has 19 residues. Per germline, CDR1 SGHNT and CDR2 YYREEE (reference sequence). J lost 4 bases, V lost 0 bases, and 16 bases had no gene match. The CDR3 nucleotides are TGTGCCAGCAGCTTGGTTGTTCCTGTTCTAGCGGGAGTGGGGTACGAGCAGTACTTC. Residues: CASSLVVPVLAGVGYEQYF.

This clonotype has at least ten counts. The V gene is TRBV6-1, the J gene TRBJ1-6; D is unclear. The CDR3 is made up of 14 amino acids. Germline V gene sequence: CDR1 MNHNS, CDR2 SASEGT. Trimming shortened V by 3 bases and J by 9 bases, and 12 bases separated the two germline ends. The CDR3, as DNA: TGTGCCAGCAGTGACGAGGGCTTCGGTTCACCCCTCCACTTT. It yields the protein CASSDEGFGSPLHF.

The gene calls are TRBV7-8 and TRBJ1-2; D is unclear. The germline CDR1 and CDR2 sequences are SGHVS and FQNEAQ. Trimming removed 4 bases at V and 5 bases at J, with 17 bases between. This CDR3 has 15 residues. CDR3 bases: TGTGCCAGCAGCTCGCCGGAGGAGCTCCTTTATGGCTACACCTTC. Its protein is CASSSPEELLYGYTF.

J is TRBJ2-3 and V is TRBV5-1, with a weak D call TRBD2 (6 bases). The CDR3 contains 15 residues. Germline lookup yields CDR1 SGHRS and CDR2 YFSETQ. The V end was cut by 7 bases, the J end by 0 bases, with 15 bases between. The DNA of the CDR3 is TGCGCCAGCGCCCCAGTCGGGACTAGCACAGATACGCAGTATTTT. It translates to CASAPVGTSTDTQYF.

Comment on this clonotype: The junction does not match germline at one end; this may be a read error. This rearrangement joins TRBV12-3 or TRBV12-4 to TRBJ2-7; D is uncertain. The CDR3 covers 12 residues. CDR3 nucleotide sequence: TGTGCCAGCAGGTCGGTGACGAGTGGTTGCCGCTTC. Encoded protein: CASRSVTSGCRF.